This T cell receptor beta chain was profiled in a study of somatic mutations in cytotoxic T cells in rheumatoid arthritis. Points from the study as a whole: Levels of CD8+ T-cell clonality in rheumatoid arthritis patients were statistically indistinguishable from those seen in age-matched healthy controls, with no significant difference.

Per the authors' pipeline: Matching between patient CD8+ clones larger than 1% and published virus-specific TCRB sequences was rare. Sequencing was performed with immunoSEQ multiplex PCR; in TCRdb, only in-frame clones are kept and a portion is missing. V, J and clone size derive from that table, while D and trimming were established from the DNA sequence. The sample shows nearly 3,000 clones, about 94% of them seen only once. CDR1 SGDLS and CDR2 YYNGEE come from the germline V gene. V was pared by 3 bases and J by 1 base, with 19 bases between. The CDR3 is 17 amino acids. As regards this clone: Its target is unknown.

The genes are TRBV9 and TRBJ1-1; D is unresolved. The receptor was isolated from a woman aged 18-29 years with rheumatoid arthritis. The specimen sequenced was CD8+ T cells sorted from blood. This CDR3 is CASSGERSSIGNTEAFF. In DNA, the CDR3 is TGTGCCAGCAGCGGGGAGAGGAGTTCCATAGGGAACACTGAAGCTTTCTTT.